This TCR beta chain was recorded in a study of CD8+ T cells in alopecia areata. Study-wide background: Among treated patients, oral tofacitinib was administered at 5 to 10 mg twice daily.

TCR sequencing used cDNA made by reverse transcription of extracted RNA. TCRdb's copy holds only in-frame clones and misses some; the assay was immunoSEQ multiplex PCR. In the table there are 150,000 or so clones, roughly 65% of which are singletons. V lost 0 bases, J lost 3 bases, and 6 bases lay in between. The CDR3 is 13 residues long. The germline gives CDR1 SGDLS, CDR2 YYNGEE. The treatment denotes: oral pan-JAK inhibitor, 5-10 mg twice daily. From alopecia areata patients, lesional scalp punch biopsies and peripheral blood were collected. Whole-study findings and limits: Clonality in the scalp and expanded CD8+ clones ranked among the top 100 were significantly decreased by tofacitinib. Throughout tofacitinib, many expanded lesional clones continued to persist in scalp and blood.

This clone appeared once. What it recognizes is unknown. The source of this sequence is a human donor with alopecia areata. The chain is built from TRBV9 and TRBJ1-2; D is undetermined. Material: CD4+ T cells sorted from blood, obtained at week 4, from a patient treated with tofacitinib. CDR3 region: CASSVALDYGYTF. In DNA form, the CDR3 reads TGTGCCAGCAGCGTAGCTTTAGACTATGGCTACACCTTC.